A single TCR beta chain is shown here with its context. Antigen specificity is unknown. The sample comes from a study of shared clonotypes between healthy human individuals. The study's findings and limits: Non-shared clonotypes displayed generation probabilities falling below those of clonotypes present in all four donors. Clonotypes that were shared across a handful of donors made up 4.5% to 5% of naive CD4 clonotypes.

Clones were sequenced by immunoSEQ multiplex PCR, and TCRdb holds only the in-frame ones, with some missing. Counted here are 2 million to 2.5 million clones, around 90% occurring once; the ten biggest clones make up approximately 0.41%. The CDR3 runs to 15 residues. The V gene lost 6 bases and the J gene lost 4 bases, with 18 bases spanning the gap. Per germline, CDR1 MNHEY and CDR2 SVGAGI. This clonotype was sampled from a man younger than 30 in good health. Some clones in this sample may be carry-over from other donors' samples. The sample was naive CD4+ T cells from PBMCs. Subset indicated: CD45RA+ positively selected. V usage is TRBV6-5 and J usage is TRBJ2-5; tentatively, D is TRBD2 (7 bases). CDR3 in amino acids: CASSRLRGAGETQYF. DNA for the CDR3: TGTGCCAGCAGCCGCCTTCGGGGGGCGGGAGAGACCCAGTACTTC.